Listed below are T cell receptor beta chains from one sample, sequenced in a study of PD-1 blockade in classical Hodgkin lymphoma. Produced via immunoSEQ multiplex PCR; TCRdb's table is partial and in-frame only. The sample includes about 22,000 clones, approximately 81% of them seen just once. Sequenced material: peripheral blood mononuclear cells (PBMCs), taken before the second cycle of nivolumab. Receptors were obtained from a human donor with classical Hodgkin lymphoma. Both conserved end residues are part of each CDR3. Fields, in order: clone size, V gene, J gene, D gene, CDR3 DNA, CDR3 protein. A D gene is named only where the DNA matches it firmly. The size field is filled for only some rows; it gives once, few, many or a size class.

size: NA; V: TRBV7-2; J: TRBJ2-7; D: NA; DNA: TGTGCCAGCAGCTCCTCGGGTGGGGCCTATAATTACGAGCAGTACTTC; CDR3: CASSSSGGAYNYEQYF
size: once; V: TRBV6-5; J: TRBJ1-3; D: NA; DNA: TGTGCCAGCAGTTACGAGGACAGCCCTGGAAACACCATATATTTT; CDR3: CASSYEDSPGNTIYF
size: NA; V: TRBV6-5; J: TRBJ1-1; D: TRBD1; DNA: TGTGCCAGCAGTTACTGGCAGGGGGTCGTCGCTGAAGCTTTCTTT; CDR3: CASSYWQGVVAEAFF
size: NA; V: TRBV27; J: TRBJ2-3; D: TRBD1; DNA: TGTGCCAGCAATGGACAGGGTAGGGATACGCAGTATTTT; CDR3: CASNGQGRDTQYF
size: NA; V: TRBV10-1; J: TRBJ2-7; D: TRBD2; DNA: TGCGCCAACGGGACTAGCGGGTTGAAGAGCTCCTACGAGCAGTACTTC; CDR3: CANGTSGLKSSYEQYF
size: NA; V: TRBV19; J: TRBJ1-1; D: NA; DNA: TGTGCCAGTAGTCAGGGACGGAACACTGAAGCTTTCTTT; CDR3: CASSQGRNTEAFF
size: NA; V: TRBV2; J: TRBJ1-1; D: TRBD1; DNA: TGTGCCAGCAGCCGGGACAGGAACACTGAAGCTTTCTTT; CDR3: CASSRDRNTEAFF
size: NA; V: TRBV9; J: TRBJ2-1; D: TRBD1; DNA: TGTGCCAGCAGCGGCATACCGGGACAGGGCCGCAATGAGCAGTTCTTC; CDR3: CASSGIPGQGRNEQFF
size: NA; V: TRBV7-9; J: TRBJ2-7; D: NA; DNA: TGTGCCAGCAGCTTGTTTGGGGGAAGGAGCTCCTACGAGCAGTACTTC; CDR3: CASSLFGGRSSYEQYF
size: NA; V: TRBV7-9; J: TRBJ1-1; D: NA; DNA: TGTGCCAGCAGTTTAATATTGAACACTGAAGCTTTCTTT; CDR3: CASSLILNTEAFF
size: NA; V: TRBV6-1; J: TRBJ1-1; D: NA; DNA: TGTGCCAGCAGTGAAGAGGAGTACACTGAAGCTTTCTTT; CDR3: CASSEEEYTEAFF